This T cell receptor beta chain was captured in a study of blood T cell repertoires in COVID-19. About the study: Italy, Spain and the United States were the sources of the convalescent and acute COVID-19 samples. From T cells, B-cell-depleted T cells, or PBMCs came the material, which was cDNA or gDNA.

Assay: immunoSEQ multiplex PCR; the TCRdb copy retains only in-frame clones and omits some. The sample includes around 200,000 clones, 85% to 90% seen only once; the top ten take 5.5% to 7.5%. The receptor was isolated from a man in his fifties or sixties who had recovered from COVID-19. Sequenced sample: peripheral blood.

CDR3 nucleotides: TGTGCCAGTAGTATATATGGACAGGGGGATGTAGGCCAGCCCCAGCATTTT. This encodes CASSIYGQGDVGQPQHF. The chain recombines TRBV19 with TRBJ1-5, with 10 bases lining up with TRBD1. Looked up from germline, CDR1 is LNHDA and CDR2 is SQIVND (reference sequence). The CDR3 is made up of 17 amino acids. With 2 bases clipped from V and 7 bases from J, the junction kept 11 bases outside the gene matches.